This T cell receptor (beta chain) was sequenced during a study of technical replicates of blood from a handful of donors. Assay used: immunoSEQ multiplex PCR; TCRdb lists only in-frame clones, some missing. The sample includes 75,000 to 100,000 clones, approximately 96% seen only once; the top ten take less than 0.45%. V gave up 11 bases and J gave up 3 bases; unmatched junction bases: 6. Germline CDR1 MNHEY, CDR2 SMNVEV (reference sequence). The CDR3 length is 14 residues. The rearrangement joins TRBV27 to TRBJ2-1; the match to TRBD2 covers 11 bases. This receptor was identified in a human donor in good health. The source material was T cells isolated from PBMCs. CDR3 nucleotide sequence: TGTGCCGTCTCAACTAGCGGGAGCTACAATGAGCAGTTCTTC. Its protein product is CAVSTSGSYNEQFF.